This T cell receptor (beta chain) derives from a study of shared clonotypes between healthy human individuals. V gave up 4 bases and J gave up 5 bases; unmatched junction bases: 8. Germline-derived CDR1 and CDR2 are SGDLS and YYNGEE. The CDR3 has 15 residues. Using immunoSEQ multiplex PCR, the repertoire was profiled, and TCRdb retains in-frame clones only, with some absent. The table records about 1 million clones, under 80% of them present only once. The sequenced sample was memory CD4+ T cells sorted from blood. Subset in this sample: CD45RA-negative fraction. The chain links TRBV9 to TRBJ1-1; 10 bases line up with TRBD1. The receptor comes from a man between 18 and 35 years old in good health. The CDR3 DNA follows: TGTGCCAGCAGCCCCCAGACAGGGGGCGTAACTGAAGCTTTCTTT. Amino acids: CASSPQTGGVTEAFF. The whole variable domain, remainder taken from reference TRBV9 and TRBJ1-1, is DSGVTQTPKHLITATGQRVTLRCSPRSGDLSVYWYQQSLDQGLQFLIQYYNGEERAKGNILERFSAQQFPDLHSELNLSSLELGDSALYFCASSPQTGGVTEAFFGQGTRLTVV.